This TCR beta chain derives from a study of a mutant IDH1 vaccine in newly diagnosed glioma. Study summary: Antecedent treatment encompassed radiotherapy, temozolomide, or their combination; the majority received both.

Sample time point: week 35, safety follow-up. Mutant IDH1 20-mer peptide, at 300 ug, made up each vaccine dose, with topical imiquimod. The table came from immunoSEQ multiplex PCR; TCRdb's copy has only in-frame clones and leaves some out. The sample includes tens of thousands of clones, around 80% of them seen just once. This clone was picked up a small number of times. The target antigen is unknown. Trimming took 0 bases from V and 4 from J, leaving 11 bases between them. CDR1 is SGHNT and CDR2 is YYREEE in the germline V gene (reference sequence). CDR3 length: 15 residues. V gene TRBV5-4 combines with J gene TRBJ1-5, with D possibly matching TRBD1 (6 bases). The material sequenced was PBMCs, taken from a glioma patient whose treatment included an IDH1 peptide vaccine. The clonotype comes from a man aged 35-49 years with glioma. CDR3: CASSLGGGFNQPQHF. CDR3 coding DNA: TGTGCCAGCAGCTTGGGAGGGGGTTTTAATCAGCCCCAGCATTTT.